This T cell receptor (beta chain) was obtained from a study of cytomegalovirus exposure and HLA in healthy donors. Notes on the study in general: It was likely that a cluster of highly shared sequence variants was a sequencing artifact. Specificity for CMV antigens was confirmed in vitro for three of the CMV-associated chains. A list of roughly 160 TCR beta chains associated with cytomegalovirus was given.

PCR used 60 Vbeta primers and 13 Jbeta primers. Measured with immunoSEQ multiplex PCR; TCRdb has only the in-frame clones, and not every one. The sample includes fewer than 110,000 clones, around three quarters of them seen just once. Per germline, CDR1 MNHEY and CDR2 SMNVEV (reference sequence). V lost 3 bases and J 7 bases, leaving 13 bases between the germline ends. The CDR3 sequence is 13 residues long. Points on this clone: Its target is unknown.

The sequence was collected from a woman between 18 and 30 years old in good health and CMV-seropositive. The sample was PBMCs. This chain links TRBV27 with TRBJ2-7; no clear D. The chain's CDR3 is CASSFPNGLEQYF. The CDR3 bases are TGTGCCAGCAGTTTCCCGAACGGTTTAGAGCAGTACTTC.